The next 25 T cell receptor beta chains were all read from a single sample in a study of blood T cell repertoires in COVID-19. Generated by immunoSEQ multiplex PCR, the TCRdb table keeps only in-frame clones and is missing some. The top ten hold more than 0.4% of the sample, which has 68,000 or so clones, roughly 87% seen once. Input material: peripheral blood. The receptor set was obtained from a man in his fifties with COVID-19, enrolled during active disease.

V is TRBV4-1 and J is TRBJ2-2, with TRBD1 matching over 7 bases. CDR1 is MGHRA, CDR2 YSYEKL, per germline. This CDR3 has 15 amino acids. V lost 4 bases and J lost 4; bases outside the gene matches: 6. The CDR3 loop is CASSPGTASTGELFF. CDR3 nucleotide sequence: TGCGCCAGCAGCCCCGGGACAGCCTCCACCGGGGAGCTGTTTTTT.

This chain joins TRBV18 and TRBJ1-5; 9 nucleotides match TRBD1. This CDR3 is built from 17 residues. Germline assignment: CDR1 KGHSH and CDR2 LQKENI. V was pared by 3 bases and J by 2 bases, with 8 bases of the junction left unmatched. The DNA of the CDR3 is TGTGCCAGCTCACCCACAGGGGGCTCCTACGGCAATCAGCCCCAGCATTTT. Translated: CASSPTGGSYGNQPQHF.

The J gene is TRBJ2-1, the V gene TRBV3-1 (or the pseudogene TRBV3-2), with TRBD2 identical over 12 bases. Trimming took 3 bases from V and 8 from J; bases not matched to a gene: 2. This CDR3 spans 14 amino acids. Germline V gives CDR1 LGHDT, CDR2 YNNKEL (reference sequence). The CDR3 DNA sequence: TGTGCCAGCAGCCAGCTAGCGGGAGGGTATGAGCAGTTCTTC. The encoded protein is CASSQLAGGYEQFF.

The V and J genes are TRBV27 and TRBJ1-4; tentative D call: TRBD1 (5 bases). Germline V gives CDR1 MNHEY, CDR2 SMNVEV (reference sequence). This CDR3 comprises 15 residues. V lost 1 base to trimming and J lost 7 bases, with 13 bases between them. The CDR3, as DNA: TGTGCCAGCAGTTTATACGGAGGGGAAGGTGAAAAACTGTTTTTT. Its protein is CASSLYGGEGEKLFF. Full variable domain (missing parts from reference TRBV27 and TRBJ1-4): EAQVTQNPRYLITVTGKKLTVTCSQNMNHEYMSWYRQDPGLGLRQIYYSMNVEVTDKGDVPEGYKVSRKEKRNFPLILESPSPNQTSLYFCASSLYGGEGEKLFFGSGTQLSVL.

This chain joins TRBV6-5 and TRBJ2-2, with D unresolved. Deletions cut 2 bases from V and 6 bases from J, with 7 bases between. Germline CDR1 and CDR2: MNHEY and SVGAGI. The CDR3 contains 13 residues. In DNA form, the CDR3 reads TGTGCCAGCAGTTACGGGCAGGCCGGGGAGCTGTTTTTT. Encoded protein: CASSYGQAGELFF.

In this sample, this clone turned up a few times. The V gene is TRBV7-6, the J gene TRBJ1-5, with D hard to call. Between the trimmed V and J ends, which lost 5 bases and 1 base, there was a span of 9 bases. Germline CDR1 reads SGHVS; CDR2 reads FNYEAQ. The CDR3 consists of 14 residues. CDR3 region: CASSPRLSNQPQHF. The CDR3 DNA follows: TGTGCCAGCAGCCCCCGGTTAAGCAATCAGCCCCAGCATTTT.

The J gene is TRBJ1-2, the V gene TRBV19; D is unclear. Germline CDR1 is LNHDA and CDR2 is SQIVND (reference sequence). The CDR3 consists of 14 residues. V lost 10 bases and J 3 bases, leaving 18 bases between the germline ends. The CDR3 protein is CATAPFRGDYGYTF. The CDR3 DNA is TGTGCCACCGCCCCGTTTCGCGGGGACTATGGCTACACCTTC.

This chain connects TRBV7-9 to TRBJ1-1; D perhaps matches TRBD1 (6 bases). CDR3 length equals 15 residues. Germline loops: CDR1 SEHNR, CDR2 FQNEAQ (reference sequence). V was trimmed by 4 bases and J by 0 bases, leaving 12 bases between them. CDR3 bases: TGTGCCAGCAGCTCCCGACAGGCCTTGAACACTGAAGCTTTCTTT. Translated, it gives CASSSRQALNTEAFF.

Worth noting for this clone: The identical CDR3 is also encoded by other nucleotide sequences in the sample. The V and J genes are TRBV7-8 and TRBJ2-2; 8 bases line up with TRBD2. With 0 bases clipped from V and 5 bases from J, the junction kept 5 bases outside the gene matches. The CDR3 is made up of 16 amino acids. CDR1 is SGHVS, CDR2 FQNEAQ, per germline. The CDR3 DNA sequence: TGTGCCAGCAGCTTAGCGAGCGGGAGTAATACCGGGGAGCTGTTTTTT. Its protein is CASSLASGSNTGELFF.

The chain couples TRBV18 to TRBJ2-5, with TRBD1 as a possible D gene (5 bases). The V gene's germline CDR1 is KGHSH and CDR2 LQKENI. Between the trimmed V and J ends, which lost 2 bases and 2 bases, there was a span of 9 bases. CDR3 length: 14 amino acids. The CDR3 spells CASSPATAQETQYF. In DNA, the CDR3 is TGTGCCAGCTCACCAGCGACAGCACAAGAGACCCAGTACTTC.

This clone has a handful of counts. The chain employs TRBV10-3 and TRBJ2-1, with TRBD2 matching 7 bases. This CDR3 contains 16 residues. Trimming took 0 bases from V and 3 from J; bases not matched to a gene: 5. Germline V gene lookup returns CDR1 ENHRY and CDR2 SYGVKD. DNA of the CDR3: TGTGCCATCAGTGAGTCGGGCCTAGCGGACTACAATGAGCAGTTCTTC. Translation: CAISESGLADYNEQFF.

V is TRBV6-5 and J is TRBJ2-5; D might be TRBD1 (5 bases). Looked up from germline, CDR1 is MNHEY and CDR2 is SVGAGI. The V end was cut by 8 bases, the J end by 5 bases, with 15 bases between. The CDR3 sequence is 13 residues long. The CDR3 sequence: CASASQDGETQYF. The CDR3 coding sequence is TGTGCCAGCGCCTCACAGGACGGGGAGACCCAGTACTTC.

The chain uses TRBV5-4 and TRBJ2-3; TRBD1 aligns across 9 bases. The V segment lost 4 bases and the J segment 4 bases; nucleotides outside the gene matches: 7. The CDR3 covers 15 residues. The germline V gene encodes CDR1 SGHNT and CDR2 YYREEE (reference sequence). For the CDR3, the DNA is TGTGCCAGCAGCCCTCCGGGACAGGGATCAGATACGCAGTATTTT. Translation gives CASSPPGQGSDTQYF. The full variable domain, in which reference TRBV5-4 and TRBJ2-3 provide the parts outside the CDR3, is ETGVTQSPTHLIKTRGQQVTLRCSSQSGHNTVSWYQQALGQGPQFIFQYYREEENGRGNFPPRFSGLQFPNYSSELNVNALELDDSALYLCASSPPGQGSDTQYFGPGTRLTVL.

This clone was found once. In DNA form, the CDR3 reads TGTGCCAGCAGCCAAGTGATAGCGGGAGATACGCAGTATTTT. Residues: CASSQVIAGDTQYF. V usage is TRBV14 and J usage is TRBJ2-3; 7 positions agree with TRBD2. The junction had 3 bases not matched to a gene; V was cut back by 1 base and J by 5 bases. Germline lookup yields CDR1 SGHDN and CDR2 FVKESK. CDR3 length equals 14 residues.

The V gene is TRBV27, the J gene TRBJ1-2, with D perhaps TRBD1 (5 bases). The V and J ends lost 0 bases and 8 bases respectively, with 7 bases between them. Germline CDR1 reads MNHEY; CDR2 reads SMNVEV (reference sequence). The CDR3 has 12 residues. CDR3 loop: CASSLSGAGYTF. The CDR3 bases are TGTGCCAGCAGTTTATCAGGGGCCGGCTACACCTTC.

This clone appeared a single time. The gene calls are TRBV7-2 and TRBJ2-7, with 8 bases fitting TRBD1. After removal of 5 bases from V and 5 bases from J, the junction contained 8 bases not matched to a gene. The CDR3 length is 14 residues. Germline values: CDR1 SGHTA, CDR2 FQGNSA. The DNA for the CDR3 is TGTGCCAGCAGCCCCTGGACAGGGTATCACGAGCAGTACTTC. Amino acids: CASSPWTGYHEQYF.

The J gene is TRBJ2-4, the V gene TRBV10-1, with a tentative D call TRBD1 (6 bases). The CDR3 runs to 15 residues. Looked up from germline, CDR1 is WNHNN and CDR2 is SYGVQD (reference sequence). Trimming stripped 7 bases from V and 0 bases from J, with 13 bases between. In nucleotides, the CDR3 is TGCGCCAGCAAAAGACAGGACTTAGCCAAAAACATTCAGTACTTC. Translation gives CASKRQDLAKNIQYF.

V and J are TRBV6-1 and TRBJ1-1; D remains ambiguous. V was cut by 2 bases and J by 6 bases, with 19 bases left in between. The CDR3 sequence is 16 residues long. Looked up from germline, CDR1 is MNHNS and CDR2 is SASEGT. In DNA form, the CDR3 reads TGTGCCAGCAGTGAAACGGGAGCGAGCTGGGGAGCTGAAGCTTTCTTT. Its translation is CASSETGASWGAEAFF.

This chain links TRBV2 with TRBJ2-3, with TRBD2 identical over 8 bases. The CDR3 is 15 amino acids. Trimming at V came to 3 bases and at J to 4 bases, leaving 6 bases not matched to a gene. Germline CDR1 reads SNHLY; CDR2 reads FYNNEI. As DNA, the CDR3 is TGTGCCAGCAGTGACTGGACTAGCTTATCAGATACGCAGTATTTT. Residues: CASSDWTSLSDTQYF.

The chain employs TRBV29-1 and TRBJ2-1; 7 nucleotides align to TRBD2. This CDR3 contains 17 residues. The germline V gene encodes CDR1 SQVTM and CDR2 ANQGSEA. V lost 3 bases, J lost 6 bases, and 17 bases stayed unmatched. The CDR3 sequence is CSVDRRASGRVGNEQFF. CDR3 nucleotides: TGCAGCGTTGACCGGCGGGCTAGCGGTCGAGTAGGCAATGAGCAGTTCTTC.

V is TRBV4-2 and J is TRBJ2-7; D unresolved. CDR1 is LGHNA and CDR2 is YNFKEQ in the germline V gene. The CDR3 runs to 14 residues. V shed 2 bases and J shed 7 bases, with 15 bases lying between them. CDR3 in amino acids: CASSQNLLLLEQYF. For the CDR3, the DNA is TGTGCCAGCAGCCAAAATCTACTACTGTTGGAGCAGTACTTC.

The J gene is TRBJ2-3, the V gene TRBV3-1 (or the pseudogene TRBV3-2); D perhaps matches TRBD2 (5 bases). CDR1 is LGHDT, CDR2 YNNKEL, per germline (reference sequence). The ends were cut back, 4 bases at V and 3 bases at J, with 14 bases in the middle. The CDR3 runs to 15 residues. The CDR3 spells CASSPANEGTDTQYF. The CDR3 region has the DNA TGTGCCAGCAGCCCGGCCAACGAGGGTACAGATACGCAGTATTTT.

This clone showed up just once. The chain combines TRBV2 with TRBJ1-2; no clear D. This CDR3 is built from 15 residues. CDR1 and CDR2 from the germline V gene are SNHLY and FYNNEI. Trimming shortened V by 0 bases and J by 5 bases, and 13 bases separated the two germline ends. CDR3 residues: CASSEAPSRRYGYTF. The CDR3 DNA is TGTGCCAGCAGTGAAGCGCCCTCGCGTCGGTATGGCTACACCTTC.

This chain connects TRBV5-1 to TRBJ2-1; TRBD2 might be the D (6 bases). This CDR3 comprises 14 residues. The ends were cut back, 4 bases at V and 4 bases at J, with 12 bases in the middle. Looked up from germline, CDR1 is SGHRS and CDR2 is YFSETQ. CDR3 region: CASSVSGTYNEQFF. CDR3 coding DNA: TGCGCCAGCAGCGTTAGCGGTACTTACAATGAGCAGTTCTTC.

This clone is medium-sized by share. The chain recombines TRBV7-8 with TRBJ2-7, with TRBD2 matching 10 bases. The V segment lost 1 base and the J segment 5 bases; nucleotides outside the gene matches: 8. The CDR3 totals 16 residues. Germline V lookup: CDR1 SGHVS, CDR2 FQNEAQ. CDR3 sequence (DNA): TGTGCCAGCAGCTTAGGGCGTCTAGCGGGAGTCCACGAGCAGTACTTC. Amino acid sequence: CASSLGRLAGVHEQYF.